Here is one T cell receptor (beta chain) with its context. The target of this receptor is not known. Per-nucleotide qualities are absent, and no much larger clonotype sits a single base away. The germline V gene provides CDR1 LGHNA and CDR2 YSLEER. V ends up 0 bases short and J 6 bases short, with an unmatched junction base count of 5. CDR3 length: 16 amino acids, cysteine to phenylalanine. The read is trimmed to its CDR3 DNA, 48 bases read in frame from base 1. The receptor library was made with the immunoSEQ multiplex PCR assay. In its TCRdb copy, this immuneACCESS table keeps in-frame sequences only and misses some clones. Where compared with another copy, unresolved V genes explain less than half of these, and the others have no known cause. Counted in this sample were about 20,000 clones; about 87% of them appeared once. The biggest ten clones account for roughly 7% of the sample. The data were obtained in a study of T cell changes during pregnancy in multiple sclerosis (dated 2019 in TCRdb). Some background on the complete study: Changes in the T cell repertoire over the course of pregnancy were examined in this study in women with multiple sclerosis.

The receptor chain draws on TRBV4-3 and TRBJ2-1; TRBD2 lines up with 10 middle nucleotides. The sequence derives from a female donor in good health, enrolled as a control in a pregnancy study. Sequenced material: CD8+ T cells from peripheral blood mononuclear cells, taken in the third trimester of pregnancy. The sequence in DNA is TGCGCCAGCAGCCAAGACCTGGCTAGCGGGAGCAATGAGCAGTTCTTC. This codes for CASSQDLASGSNEQFF.